One and the same sample provided the 24 T cell receptor beta chains below, sequenced in a study of cytomegalovirus exposure and HLA in healthy donors. The PCR used 60 Vbeta and 13 Jbeta primers. Libraries were prepared by immunoSEQ multiplex PCR; TCRdb keeps only in-frame clonotypes and omits some of them. Among over 80,000 clones listed, less than 80% were seen once. The sequenced sample was PBMCs. These receptors originate from a woman aged 35 to 49 in good health and CMV-seronegative.

The genes are TRBV19 and TRBJ2-3; D possibly corresponds to TRBD2 (5 bases). CDR1 LNHDA and CDR2 SQIVND come from the germline V gene (reference sequence). This CDR3 comprises 14 residues. Trimming removed 8 bases from V and 2 bases from J, with 14 bases in between. CDR3 residues: CASRSGLHTDTQYF. CDR3 coding DNA: TGTGCCAGTCGGAGCGGCCTTCACACAGATACGCAGTATTTT.

The V and J genes are TRBV6-5 and TRBJ2-2, with TRBD2 matching over 8 bases. This CDR3 has 15 amino acids. Per germline, CDR1 MNHEY and CDR2 SVGAGI. The junction had 2 bases not matched to a gene; V was cut back by 2 bases and J by 3 bases. As DNA, the CDR3 is TGTGCCAGCAGTTACAGCGGGAGTCACACCGGGGAGCTGTTTTTT. Protein product: CASSYSGSHTGELFF.

The V and J genes are TRBV5-1 and TRBJ2-7, with TRBD2 identical over 7 bases. The V segment lost 4 bases and the J segment 6 bases; nucleotides outside the gene matches: 16. CDR1 is SGHRS, CDR2 YFSETQ, per germline. This CDR3 has 16 amino acids. The CDR3 spells CASSPQRGGPGGEQYF. The DNA for the CDR3 is TGCGCCAGCAGCCCCCAGAGGGGAGGGCCGGGAGGCGAGCAGTACTTC.

This chain links TRBV29-1 with TRBJ2-7, with TRBD2 matching 10 bases. V dropped 5 bases and J dropped 4; count of bases not matched to a gene: 8. The germline gives CDR1 SQVTM, CDR2 ANQGSEA. The CDR3 totals 14 residues. CDR3 DNA: TGCAGCGTTAAAGGGACTAGCGACCCGTACGAGCAGTACTTC. Translation: CSVKGTSDPYEQYF.

This clone was seen a handful of times. The chain combines TRBV28 with TRBJ1-1; D not resolved. Looked up from germline, CDR1 is MDHEN and CDR2 is SYDVKM. The CDR3 extends over 12 amino acids. Trimming stripped 5 bases from V and 10 bases from J, with 14 bases between. CDR3 coding DNA: TGTGCCAGCAGTCTTCCCGGGAGAGCAGCTTTCTTT. Its translation: CASSLPGRAAFF.

The J gene is TRBJ1-1, the V gene TRBV7-3, with unresolved D. This CDR3 has 13 amino acids. The germline CDR1 and CDR2 sequences are SGHTA and FQGTGA. The V gene lost 5 bases and the J gene lost 4 bases, with 11 bases spanning the gap. CDR3 in amino acids: CASSHGRGTEAFF. CDR3 sequence (DNA): TGTGCCAGCAGCCACGGACGGGGCACTGAAGCTTTCTTT.

V usage is TRBV27 and J usage is TRBJ2-7; D gene unclear. Germline values: CDR1 MNHEY, CDR2 SMNVEV (reference sequence). This CDR3 has 13 residues. V was pared by 0 bases and J by 5 bases, with 8 bases between. CDR3 protein: CASSLSGRHEQYF. The CDR3 DNA follows: TGTGCCAGCAGTTTATCGGGCAGGCACGAGCAGTACTTC.

The chain couples TRBV6-1 to TRBJ2-7; TRBD1 agrees at 9 bases. The CDR3 has 15 amino acids. V gave up 4 bases and J gave up 3 bases; unmatched junction bases: 7. Germline-derived CDR1 and CDR2 are MNHNS and SASEGT. In DNA form, the CDR3 reads TGTGCCAGCAGTGGGGGGACAGGGACCCTCTACGAGCAGTACTTC. It yields the protein CASSGGTGTLYEQYF.

The chain uses TRBV2 and TRBJ2-3; D is unresolved. The V end lost 1 base, the J end lost 9 bases, and 8 bases lay between the germline ends. Germline V gives CDR1 SNHLY, CDR2 FYNNEI. The CDR3 sequence is 12 residues long. This CDR3 is CASSEERLTQYF. CDR3 nucleotide sequence: TGTGCCAGCAGTGAAGAGAGGTTGACGCAGTATTTT.

This clone was detected only once. The rearrangement links TRBV4-3 to TRBJ2-1; D is possibly TRBD2 (5 bases). This CDR3 region has 16 residues. Germline CDR1 is LGHNA and CDR2 is YSLEER. V lost 0 bases to trimming and J lost 4 bases, with 13 bases between them. Here the CDR3 DNA reads TGCGCCAGCAGCCAAGATCCGGCGGAGGCGTACAATGAGCAGTTCTTC. It codes for CASSQDPAEAYNEQFF.

The V gene is TRBV4-2, the J gene TRBJ2-5; 9 nucleotides align to TRBD1. The CDR3 totals 16 residues. The germline V gene has CDR1 LGHNA and CDR2 YNFKEQ. V shed 4 bases, J shed 0 bases, and the junction held 6 bases outside the gene matches. The CDR3 DNA is TGTGCCAGCAGCCCTAGGACAGGGGACTACCAAGAGACCCAGTACTTC. It specifies CASSPRTGDYQETQYF.

This chain uses TRBV5-4 with TRBJ2-1; no firm D call. Trimming took off 1 base at V and 7 bases at J, with 9 bases between the two ends. The CDR3 loop spans 13 amino acids. The V gene's germline CDR1 is SGHNT and CDR2 YYREEE (reference sequence). CDR3 bases: TGTGCCAGCAGCTTGCCAAGAGAAAATGAGCAGTTCTTC. Residues: CASSLPRENEQFF.

This chain's CDR3 is CASSLNGGRTGELFF. CDR3 DNA sequence: TGTGCCAGCAGCTTAAATGGTGGGAGGACCGGGGAGCTGTTTTTT. This chain joins TRBV7-3 and TRBJ2-2; D possibly corresponds to TRBD2 (6 bases). The V gene's germline CDR1 is SGHTA and CDR2 FQGTGA. This CDR3 has 15 amino acids. Trimming took off 1 base at V and 5 bases at J, with 11 bases between the two ends.

The chain is built from TRBV28 and TRBJ1-3; a possible D gene is TRBD1 (5 bases). This CDR3 spans 13 amino acids. The germline V and J ends were trimmed by 7 bases and 7 bases, with 14 bases remaining between them. In germline, CDR1 is MDHEN, CDR2 SYDVKM. This chain's CDR3 is CASKGSESNTIYF. Here the CDR3 DNA reads TGTGCCAGCAAGGGGTCAGAATCCAACACCATATATTTT.

This rearrangement joins TRBV6-4 to TRBJ2-1; D perhaps matches TRBD1 (6 bases). The CDR3 length is 15 residues. Germline V gene data show CDR1 as MRHNA and CDR2 as SNTAGT. Trimming cost V 3 bases and J 0 bases, with 9 bases left between them. The CDR3 nucleotides read TGTGCCAGCAGTGAGCAGGGGACCTCCTACAATGAGCAGTTCTTC. This codes for CASSEQGTSYNEQFF.

The chain has TRBV28 and TRBJ2-5; a possible D gene is TRBD2 (7 bases). With 6 bases removed from V and 4 bases from J, the gap between germline ends came to 12 bases. This CDR3 region has 13 residues. CDR1 is MDHEN, CDR2 SYDVKM, per germline. The CDR3 loop is CASRSRGAETQYF. Here the CDR3 DNA reads TGTGCCAGCAGAAGTCGGGGGGCAGAGACCCAGTACTTC.

This clone was detected a few times. The gene calls are TRBV19 and TRBJ2-1; a weak D match, TRBD1 (5 bases). This CDR3 spans 12 amino acids. Trimming left V 5 bases short and J 12 bases short, with 14 bases between. Germline V CDR1 and CDR2: LNHDA, SQIVND (reference sequence). CDR3 loop: CASSYLGAVQFF. In nucleotides, the CDR3 is TGTGCCAGTAGTTATCTAGGGGCCGTGCAGTTCTTC.

The chain carries TRBV5-1 and TRBJ2-5; D might be TRBD1 (6 bases). The CDR3 totals 13 residues. The germline V gene encodes CDR1 SGHRS and CDR2 YFSETQ. Trimming cost V 3 bases and J 5 bases, with 11 bases left between them. CDR3 residues: CASSSYRVETQYF. In DNA form, the CDR3 reads TGCGCCAGCAGCTCCTACAGGGTGGAGACCCAGTACTTC.

This chain joins TRBV7-3 and TRBJ1-1; D gene ambiguous. The CDR3 loop spans 15 amino acids. The germline V and J ends were trimmed by 2 bases and 1 base, with 11 bases remaining between them. Germline CDR1 SGHTA, CDR2 FQGTGA. CDR3 sequence reads: CASSLYGVRNTEAFF. In DNA, the CDR3 is TGTGCCAGCAGCTTATATGGAGTAAGGAACACTGAAGCTTTCTTT.

The chain carries TRBV7-2 and TRBJ2-3; 8 bases align to TRBD1. The CDR3 consists of 15 residues. The V gene's germline CDR1 is SGHTA and CDR2 FQGNSA. After removal of 5 bases from V and 1 base from J, the junction contained 5 bases not matched to a gene. The chain's CDR3 is CASSSQGARTDTQYF. Here the CDR3 DNA reads TGTGCCAGCAGCAGCCAGGGGGCGCGCACAGATACGCAGTATTTT.

The gene calls are TRBV7-2 and TRBJ2-5; 9 positions match TRBD2. The CDR3 has 14 residues. Germline loops: CDR1 SGHTA, CDR2 FQGNSA. V gave up 5 bases and J gave up 5 bases; unmatched junction bases: 6. CDR3 nucleotides: TGTGCCAGCAGCCCGGGACTAGCTAGCGAGACCCAGTACTTC. It codes for CASSPGLASETQYF.

This sequence joins TRBV15 and TRBJ1-5; 8 bases line up with TRBD1. CDR1 LNHNV and CDR2 YYDKDF come from the germline V gene (reference sequence). With V trimmed by 3 bases and J by 7 bases, 8 bases remained unmatched. This CDR3 region has 15 residues. CDR3 sequence reads: CATSRAGTGGQPQHF. CDR3 sequence (DNA): TGTGCCACCAGCAGGGCTGGGACAGGAGGCCAGCCCCAGCATTTT.

This clone was counted between two and nine times. This chain connects TRBV5-4 to TRBJ2-2; a weak D match, TRBD1 (6 bases). The CDR3 totals 15 residues. CDR1 SGHNT and CDR2 YYREEE come from the germline V gene (reference sequence). V gave up 4 bases and J gave up 6 bases, with 16 bases separating them. This CDR3 is CASSEDRLSAGELFF. The DNA for the CDR3 is TGTGCCAGCAGCGAAGACAGGTTGAGTGCCGGGGAGCTGTTTTTT.

The chain couples TRBV29-1 to TRBJ1-2; a possible D gene is TRBD1 (6 bases). V lost 7 bases, J lost 0 bases, and 9 bases lay in between. CDR1 is SQVTM, CDR2 ANQGSEA, per germline. This CDR3 has 12 amino acids. CDR3 coding DNA: TGCAGCGCCACAGGGTCTAACTATGGCTACACCTTC. It specifies CSATGSNYGYTF.